One sample yielded the 20 T cell receptor beta chains listed below, sequenced in a study of cytomegalovirus exposure and HLA in healthy donors. PCR used 60 Vbeta primers and 13 Jbeta primers. Data came from immunoSEQ multiplex PCR; TCRdb stores just in-frame clones and leaves some out. This sample has under 200,000 clones, with 75% to 85% found just once. The source material was PBMCs. These receptor sequences come from a woman between 45 and 60 years old in good health and CMV-seronegative.

The chain couples TRBV2 to TRBJ2-1; 11 bases match TRBD2. Germline trimming cut 4 bases from V and 0 bases from J; bases unmatched to any gene: 11. Germline V gene data show CDR1 as SNHLY and CDR2 as FYNNEI. The CDR3 extends over 19 amino acids. The DNA of the CDR3 is TGTGCCAGCAGTGTACGGGGACTAGCGGCCGCAATCTCCTACAATGAGCAGTTCTTC. This translates into CASSVRGLAAAISYNEQFF.

The chain is built from TRBV10-2 and TRBJ2-7; D is possibly TRBD2 (5 bases). Trimming stripped 2 bases from V and 2 bases from J, with 10 bases between. The CDR3 spans 14 residues. Looked up from germline, CDR1 is WSHSY and CDR2 is SAAADI. The CDR3, as DNA: TGCGCCAGCAGTGAGGAGGGCTATGCCTACGAGCAGTACTTC. It specifies CASSEEGYAYEQYF.

The chain recombines TRBV7-2 with TRBJ1-2; D unclear. V shed 4 bases and J shed 5 bases, with 17 bases lying between them. From germline, CDR1 is SGHTA and CDR2 FQGNSA. The CDR3 is 15 amino acids. CDR3: CASSSPTRPNYGYTF. In DNA, the CDR3 is TGTGCCAGCAGCTCCCCGACACGGCCCAATTATGGCTACACCTTC.

The chain combines TRBV19 with TRBJ2-4; TRBD2 matches at 9 bases. The CDR3 contains 16 residues. The germline V gene encodes CDR1 LNHDA and CDR2 SQIVND (reference sequence). V was pared by 2 bases and J by 4 bases, with 6 bases of the junction left unmatched. Written as DNA, the CDR3 is TGTGCCAGTAGTATAAGCGGGAGGACTACTAAAAACATTCAGTACTTC. Its protein product is CASSISGRTTKNIQYF.

V gene TRBV5-1 combines with J gene TRBJ1-2; TRBD1 agrees at 7 bases. Germline loops: CDR1 SGHRS, CDR2 YFSETQ. V lost 4 bases to trimming and J lost 4 bases; unmatched junction nucleotides: 7. The CDR3 has 14 amino acids. The CDR3 is CASSPDRSSYGYTF. The CDR3 DNA reads TGCGCCAGCAGCCCGGACAGGAGTTCCTATGGCTACACCTTC. The full variable domain, rest sourced from reference TRBV5-1 and TRBJ1-2, is KAGVTQTPRYLIKTRGQQVTLSCSPISGHRSVSWYQQTPGQGLQFLFEYFSETQRNKGNFPGRFSGRQFSNSRSEMNVSTLELGDSALYLCASSPDRSSYGYTFGSGTRLTVV.

Note on this clone: The junction and the germline gene differ at one end; a read error may be behind it. V is TRBV2 and J is TRBJ1-2, with TRBD1 identical over 7 bases. The CDR3 is 15 amino acids. Germline V gene sequence: CDR1 SNHLY, CDR2 FYNNEI. The CDR3 here is CASREDRAPNYGYTF. The CDR3 bases are TGTGCCAGCAGAGAAGACAGGGCACCGAACTATGGCTACACCTTC.

The gene calls are TRBV7-2 and TRBJ2-5; no firm D call. CDR1 and CDR2 (germline): SGHTA, FQGNSA. CDR3 length: 13 amino acids. The V end was cut by 7 bases, the J end by 1 base, with 10 bases between. CDR3 loop: CASTFSSQETQYF. In DNA, the CDR3 is TGTGCCAGCACTTTTAGTAGCCAAGAGACCCAGTACTTC.

The rearrangement links TRBV6-6 to TRBJ2-3; D perhaps matches TRBD2 (6 bases). The CDR3 loop spans 16 amino acids. V lost 2 bases, J lost 2 bases, and 14 bases lay in between. Germline V gives CDR1 MNHNY, CDR2 SVGAGI (reference sequence). CDR3 sequence reads: CASSYGSRGLTDTQYF. CDR3 in DNA: TGTGCCAGCAGTTACGGGTCGCGGGGCCTCACAGATACGCAGTATTTT.

The rearrangement uses TRBV9 and TRBJ2-7; 7 nucleotides agree with TRBD1. Trimming at V came to 4 bases and at J to 7 bases, leaving 11 bases not matched to a gene. CDR1 is SGDLS and CDR2 is YYNGEE in the germline V gene. CDR3 size: 14 residues. CDR3 bases: TGTGCCAGCAGCTCCCCAGACAGGGTAGGGGAGCAGTACTTC. As protein: CASSSPDRVGEQYF.

This chain joins TRBV6-6 and TRBJ1-3; tentative D call: TRBD1 (5 bases). In germline, CDR1 is MNHNY, CDR2 SVGAGI (reference sequence). CDR3 length equals 14 residues. The ends were cut back, 5 bases at V and 3 bases at J, with 11 bases in the middle. In DNA, the CDR3 is TGTGCCAGCAGTCTCGACAGTGGTGGAAACACCATATATTTT. It translates to CASSLDSGGNTIYF.

About this clone itself: Other DNA sequences from this sample encode an identical CDR3 as well. V and J are TRBV7-9 and TRBJ1-1; possible D gene TRBD1, 6 bases. This CDR3 comprises 13 residues. With 5 bases removed from V and 0 bases from J, the gap between germline ends came to 7 bases. Germline loops: CDR1 SEHNR, CDR2 FQNEAQ (reference sequence). The CDR3 is CASSRTVNTEAFF. As DNA, the CDR3 is TGTGCCAGCAGCCGGACAGTGAACACTGAAGCTTTCTTT.

The chain combines TRBV5-1 with TRBJ1-1; 8 nucleotides match TRBD1. The germline gives CDR1 SGHRS, CDR2 YFSETQ. This CDR3 comprises 15 residues. V shed 2 bases, J shed 1 base, and the junction held 4 bases outside the gene matches. CDR3 nucleotide sequence: TGCGCCAGCAGCTTCCGGACAGGGCAGAACACTGAAGCTTTCTTT. It is translated as CASSFRTGQNTEAFF.

This sequence joins TRBV14 and TRBJ1-1; D is possibly TRBD1 (5 bases). This CDR3 spans 15 amino acids. Germline loops: CDR1 SGHDN, CDR2 FVKESK. V was shortened by 2 bases and J by 0 bases, with 10 bases between the two germline ends. CDR3 in amino acids: CASSQYQGLNTEAFF. CDR3 DNA sequence: TGTGCCAGCAGCCAATACCAGGGCTTGAACACTGAAGCTTTCTTT.

This chain connects TRBV10-2 to TRBJ2-3; 16 bases line up with TRBD2. The V and J ends lost 3 bases and 2 bases, in that order; junction bases with no gene match: 2. This CDR3 contains 17 residues. Per the germline V gene, CDR1 is WSHSY and CDR2 is SAAADI. The CDR3 loop is CASSDGTSGRATDTQYF. The CDR3 nucleotides read TGCGCCAGCAGTGACGGGACTAGCGGGAGGGCCACAGATACGCAGTATTTT.

The chain is built from TRBV4-3 and TRBJ1-1; D is uncertain. CDR3 length: 13 residues. V gave up 3 bases and J gave up 3 bases, with 8 bases separating them. The germline V gene encodes CDR1 LGHNA and CDR2 YSLEER. DNA of the CDR3: TGCGCCAGCAGCCACCCGGGGTACACTGAAGCTTTCTTT. It translates to CASSHPGYTEAFF.

The chain couples TRBV7-9 to TRBJ2-4; D remains unclear. The ends were cut back, 5 bases at V and 0 bases at J, with 11 bases in the middle. Looked up from germline, CDR1 is SEHNR and CDR2 is FQNEAQ (reference sequence). The CDR3 loop spans 15 amino acids. The CDR3 region has the DNA TGTGCCAGCAGCCTCGGTAGATCAGCCAAAAACATTCAGTACTTC. Its protein is CASSLGRSAKNIQYF.

This chain joins TRBV2 and TRBJ1-1; the D gene is possibly TRBD1 (5 bases). V was cut by 7 bases and J by 3 bases, with 12 bases left in between. The CDR3 extends over 13 amino acids. From germline, CDR1 is SNHLY and CDR2 FYNNEI. The CDR3 sequence is CASTKGEDTEAFF. The CDR3 DNA is TGTGCCAGCACCAAAGGGGAGGACACTGAAGCTTTCTTT.

The J gene is TRBJ2-7, the V gene TRBV5-8; D possibly corresponds to TRBD1 (7 bases). CDR3 length: 13 amino acids. CDR1 and CDR2 (germline): SGHTS, YDEGEE. Trimming left V 4 bases short and J 5 bases short, with 13 bases between. The CDR3 sequence is CASSRQGGNEQYF. The CDR3 DNA reads as TGTGCCAGCAGCCGGCAGGGGGGCAACGAGCAGTACTTC. Together with reference TRBV5-8 and TRBJ2-7, the CDR3 gives the full variable domain: EAGVTQSPTHLIKTRGQQATLRCSPISGHTSVYWYQQALGLGLQFLLWYDEGEERNRGNFPPRFSGRQFPNYSSELNVNALELEDSALYLCASSRQGGNEQYFGPGTRLTVT.

V gene TRBV7-9 combines with J gene TRBJ1-1; D might be TRBD1 (6 bases). Deletions cut 4 bases from V and 7 bases from J, with 13 bases between. CDR3 length: 13 residues. Germline values: CDR1 SEHNR, CDR2 FQNEAQ (reference sequence). In DNA form, the CDR3 reads TGTGCCAGCAGCTACTCAGGACAGCTTGAAGCTTTCTTT. It encodes CASSYSGQLEAFF.

This clone was seen once. The chain couples TRBV14 to TRBJ1-1; 7 bases are a match to TRBD1. CDR3 size: 14 residues. Per germline, CDR1 SGHDN and CDR2 FVKESK. V shed 8 bases and J 4 bases; nucleotides not matched to a gene: 10. The CDR3 spells CASGYAQGVTEAFF. The CDR3, as DNA: TGTGCCAGCGGCTATGCCCAGGGGGTCACTGAAGCTTTCTTT.